This T cell receptor (beta chain) was obtained from a study of CD8 T cells in ankylosing spondylitis. Details on this clonotype: The target antigen is unknown. A single base separates this from a much larger clone, so it may be a read error.

Regarding the study as a whole: Characteristic of ankylosing spondylitis blood, it appeared, was a TCR beta motif comprising roughly eight highly homologous variants. Disease-linked clones reportedly showed significant enrichment in matched ankylosing spondylitis synovial fluid.

Construction of TCR beta libraries was performed using quantitative 5'-RACE with molecular barcodes. TCRdb called the 5' RACE reads again in MiXCR, with one record for every CDR3 protein. Of 50,000 to 70,000 distinct CDR3 sequences in the sample, 6.2% are singletons; the top ten hold roughly 5%. Germline CDR1 SNHLY, CDR2 FYNNEI. CDR3 size: 14 residues. The clonotype was recovered from a male donor with ankylosing spondylitis. The rearrangement uses TRBV2 and TRBJ2-5; D is perhaps TRBD1 (6 bases). The sample comprised synovial fluid, either unsorted or a sorted T cell fraction (not recorded which). This CDR3 is CASREGRGLETQYF. CDR3 DNA sequence: TGTGCCAGCCGTGAAGGCAGGGGTTTAGAGACCCAGTACTTC. Full variable domain (outside the CDR3, taken from reference TRBV2 and TRBJ2-5): EPEVTQTPSHQVTQMGQEVILRCVPISNHLYFYWYRQILGQKVEFLVSFYNNEISEKSEIFDDQFSVERPDGSNFTLKIRSTKLEDSAMYFCASREGRGLETQYFGPGTRLLVL.